This T cell receptor (beta chain) was observed in a study of control samples from healthy donors and cancer patients. This table comes from immunoSEQ multiplex PCR, and its TCRdb copy is limited to in-frame clones, with some not included. The table lists some 65,000 clones, about 80% of them singletons. Germline V CDR1 and CDR2: MDHEN, SYDVKM. The CDR3 totals 17 residues. Trimming stripped 6 bases from V and 0 bases from J, with 17 bases between. The TCR sequence derives from a woman aged 50 to 65 with lung cancer. Sample: PBMCs. The V and J genes are TRBV28 and TRBJ1-4, with a weak D call TRBD1 (5 bases). CDR3 sequence: CASSPPGPGATNEKLFF. CDR3 nucleotide sequence: TGTGCCAGCAGCCCTCCGGGGCCTGGTGCAACTAATGAAAAACTGTTTTTT. Looking up the rest from reference TRBV28 and TRBJ1-4 gives the full variable domain: DVKVTQSSRYLVKRTGEKVFLECVQDMDHENMFWYRQDPGLGLRLIYFSYDVKMKEKGDIPEGYSVSREKKERFSLILESASTNQTSMYLCASSPPGPGATNEKLFFGSGTQLSVL.